This entry lists 24 T cell receptor beta chains sequenced from one sample in a study of response to subunit inactivated influenza vaccine. TCRdb ran MiXCR on the RT-PCR reads and lists one entry per CDR3 protein. Among 650,000 to 800,000 distinct CDR3 sequences, 14% were seen once, and the ten largest hold 5.5% to 8%. Sequencing was performed on PBMCs from blood, taken 14 to 15 days before vaccination. The source of these receptors is a man in his fifties or sixties who received an inactivated influenza vaccine.

The gene calls are TRBV7-2 and TRBJ2-5; 15 bases line up with TRBD2. Per the germline V gene, CDR1 is SGHTA and CDR2 is FQGNSA. The CDR3 loop spans 19 amino acids. After removal of 2 bases from V and 2 bases from J, the junction contained 9 bases not matched to a gene. CDR3 nucleotide sequence: TGTGCCAGCAGCTTACGCTGGGGGACTAGCGGGGGGCTTCAAGAGACCCAGTACTTC. The encoded protein is CASSLRWGTSGGLQETQYF.

The gene calls are TRBV2 and TRBJ2-5; TRBD1 matches at 7 bases. Germline loops: CDR1 SNHLY, CDR2 FYNNEI. The length of the CDR3 is 14 residues. After removal of 7 bases from V and 4 bases from J, the junction contained 9 bases not matched to a gene. The CDR3 here is CASIPGRGIETQYF. DNA of the CDR3: TGTGCCAGCATCCCTGGCAGGGGGATAGAGACCCAGTACTTC.

This clonotype was seen a handful of times. The chain employs TRBV11-2 and TRBJ2-5, with D tentatively TRBD2 (7 bases). Trimming removed 4 bases at V and 2 bases at J, with 26 bases between. The CDR3 totals 19 residues. CDR1 and CDR2 from the germline V gene are SGHAT and FQNNGV. The CDR3 sequence is CASSWQGITASGSQETQYF. CDR3 DNA sequence: TGTGCCAGCAGCTGGCAGGGGATTACGGCTAGCGGAAGTCAAGAGACCCAGTACTTC.

J is TRBJ1-6 and V is TRBV3-1, with 11 bases aligning to TRBD1. The V and J ends lost 6 bases and 10 bases, in that order; junction bases with no gene match: 5. Germline values: CDR1 LGHDT, CDR2 YNNKEL (reference sequence). The CDR3 totals 14 residues. This CDR3 is CASSRTGGESPLHF. The CDR3 nucleotides read TGTGCCAGCAGTCGGACAGGGGGCGAATCACCCCTCCACTTT.

This clonotype turned up a few times. The chain recombines TRBV3-1 with TRBJ2-1, with D perhaps TRBD2 (5 bases). V lost 3 bases, J lost 6 bases, and 15 bases lay in between. CDR1 and CDR2 from the germline V gene are LGHDT and YNNKEL (reference sequence). The CDR3 loop spans 15 amino acids. The CDR3 DNA reads TGTGCCAGCAGCCATGCGGGCCTTTGGCGCAATGAGCAGTTCTTC. As protein: CASSHAGLWRNEQFF.

The rearrangement uses TRBV6-2 or TRBV6-3 and TRBJ2-2; D possibly corresponds to TRBD1 (5 bases). Trimming took 4 bases from V and 4 from J, leaving 16 bases between them. The CDR3 has 16 amino acids. CDR1 is MNHEY and CDR2 is SVGEGT in the germline V gene. The CDR3 DNA follows: TGTGCCAGCAGTTCAGGGAAGGGCGGTTTCACCGGGGAGCTGTTTTTT. Amino acids: CASSSGKGGFTGELFF.

There are many counts of this clonotype. The chain links TRBV12-3 or TRBV12-4 to TRBJ2-7; 7 positions match TRBD1. The CDR3 sequence is 13 residues long. The V segment lost 8 bases and the J segment 5 bases; nucleotides outside the gene matches: 9. CDR3 in DNA: TGTGCCAGCCGACAGGGAACCCACGACGAGCAGTACTTC. It codes for CASRQGTHDEQYF.

V gene TRBV4-1 combines with J gene TRBJ2-2, with a weak D call TRBD2 (5 bases). Trimming shortened V by 4 bases and J by 4 bases, and 10 bases separated the two germline ends. Germline CDR1 MGHRA, CDR2 YSYEKL. The CDR3 length is 14 residues. This chain's CDR3 is CASSRRTLTGELFF. The CDR3 region has the DNA TGCGCCAGCAGCCGGAGGACTCTCACCGGGGAGCTGTTTTTT.

The CDR3 protein is CASSLVWEQETQYF. DNA for the CDR3: TGTGCCAGCAGCTTGGTTTGGGAACAAGAGACCCAGTACTTC. The V call is TRBV5-4, the J call TRBJ2-5; D not certain. Per germline, CDR1 SGHNT and CDR2 YYREEE (reference sequence). V was shortened by 0 bases and J by 2 bases, with 8 bases between the two germline ends. The CDR3 consists of 14 residues.

The V call is TRBV29-1, the J call TRBJ2-3, with D perhaps TRBD2 (7 bases). V dropped 7 bases and J dropped 4 bases, with 18 bases sitting between them. The CDR3 consists of 14 residues. Per the germline V gene, CDR1 is SQVTM and CDR2 is ANQGSEA. The CDR3 loop reads CSGRPGGGADTQYF. CDR3 nucleotide sequence: TGCAGCGGGCGGCCGGGGGGCGGCGCAGATACGCAGTATTTT.

CDR3 protein: CASSLTLNMGNEQFF. The DNA for the CDR3 is TGTGCCAGCAGTTTGACCCTCAACATGGGCAATGAGCAGTTCTTC. The rearrangement links TRBV12-3 or TRBV12-4 to TRBJ2-1, with D unclear. Trimming left V 3 bases short and J 6 bases short, with 15 bases between. This CDR3 region has 15 residues.

This clonotype was detected a few times. The J gene is TRBJ2-1, the V gene TRBV6-9, with D unclear. Germline CDR1 reads MNHGY; CDR2 reads SVAAGI. The CDR3 runs 15 residues. The germline V and J ends were trimmed by 6 bases and 10 bases, with 22 bases remaining between them. Written as DNA, the CDR3 is TGTGCCAGCAGCCGATTAGTGACGCCCACAAGGGAGCAGTTCTTC. This translates into CASSRLVTPTREQFF.

The rearrangement uses TRBV2 and TRBJ1-1; TRBD1 matches at 7 bases. The CDR3 consists of 13 residues. The V gene end was trimmed by 9 bases and the J gene end by 0 bases; junction bases not matched to a gene: 4. From germline, CDR1 is SNHLY and CDR2 FYNNEI. CDR3 protein: CARRQGLNTEAFF. CDR3 nucleotides: TGTGCCAGGAGACAGGGACTGAACACTGAAGCTTTCTTT.

The genes are TRBV30 and TRBJ1-4, with 7 nucleotides matching TRBD1. CDR3 size: 16 residues. The junction had 13 bases not matched to a gene; V was cut back by 1 base and J by 8 bases. The V gene's germline CDR1 is GTSNPN and CDR2 SVGIG (reference sequence). The CDR3 loop is CAWSETLGTDREKLFF. Written as DNA, the CDR3 is TGTGCCTGGAGTGAAACCCTCGGGACAGATAGGGAAAAACTGTTTTTT. The whole variable domain, remainder taken from reference TRBV30 and TRBJ1-4, is SQTIHQWPATLVQPVGSPLSLECTVEGTSNPNLYWYRQAAGRGLQLLFYSVGIGQISSEVPQNLSASRPQDRQFILSSKKLLLSDSGFYLCAWSETLGTDREKLFFGSGTQLSVL.

As to this clonotype: Its ends do not fully match the called genes, so a read error is possible. V is TRBV7-2 and J is TRBJ2-5; the D is unclear. The germline V gene has CDR1 SGHTA and CDR2 FQGNSA. The CDR3 runs to 13 residues. The CDR3 here is CASSLALQETLYF. The CDR3 nucleotides are TGTGCCAGCAGCCTCGCCCTCCAAGAGACCCTGTACTTC.

This clonotype was observed a handful of times. The chain combines TRBV5-1 with TRBJ2-7; D is uncertain. Trimming took 4 bases from V and 6 from J, leaving 11 bases between them. In germline, CDR1 is SGHRS, CDR2 YFSETQ. The CDR3 sequence is 12 residues long. The CDR3 loop is CASSAGLVEQYF. The DNA for the CDR3 is TGCGCCAGCAGCGCCGGGCTGGTCGAGCAGTACTTC.

This clonotype has just a few counts. CDR3 sequence: CASSFLAGGPYEQYF. The CDR3 DNA follows: TGTGCCAGCAGCTTCCTAGCGGGGGGGCCATATGAGCAGTACTTC. The chain couples TRBV7-9 to TRBJ2-7, with 12 bases matching TRBD2. The CDR3 covers 15 residues. V lost 3 bases, J lost 7 bases, and 7 bases stayed unmatched. Germline V lookup: CDR1 SEHNR, CDR2 FQNEAQ (reference sequence). The full variable domain, its missing parts supplied by reference TRBV7-9 and TRBJ2-7, is DTGVSQNPRHKITKRGQNVTFRCDPISEHNRLYWYRQTLGQGPEFLTYFQNEAQLEKSRLLSDRFSAERPKGSFSTLEIQRTEQGDSAMYLCASSFLAGGPYEQYFGPGTRLTVT.

Details on this clonotype: The DNA is left out, because the CDR3 cannot be placed on it with certainty; the CDR3 is given as TCRdb lists it. The V call is TRBV5-1, the J call TRBJ2-2; no DNA check was done on the table's D call, TRBD1. A total of 13 residues make up the CDR3, ends included. The germline CDR1 and CDR2 sequences are SGHRS and YFSETQ. CDR3 sequence: CASSLDPAGSCFF.

This clonotype was recorded a few times. The J gene is TRBJ1-3, the V gene TRBV7-2; TRBD1 matches 8 bases. The V and J ends lost 6 bases and 4 bases, in that order; junction bases with no gene match: 5. Germline assignment: CDR1 SGHTA and CDR2 FQGNSA. The CDR3 contains 14 residues. CDR3 region: CASRLQGVGNTIYF. The DNA of the CDR3 is TGTGCCAGCAGACTACAGGGGGTCGGAAACACCATATATTTT.

The J gene is TRBJ2-1, the V gene TRBV27; perhaps TRBD1 as D (5 bases). Per the germline V gene, CDR1 is MNHEY and CDR2 is SMNVEV (reference sequence). The CDR3 consists of 15 residues. Trimming removed 3 bases at V and 6 bases at J, with 15 bases between. Here the CDR3 DNA reads TGTGCCAGCAGTTTTCTAGGGGTATTGTCCAATGAGCAGTTCTTC. Protein: CASSFLGVLSNEQFF.

This clonotype has more than one count but fewer than ten. The chain recombines TRBV11-3 with TRBJ2-1; 10 bases line up with TRBD2. CDR3 length: 16 amino acids. Trimming removed 2 bases from V and 8 bases from J; junction bases left unmatched: 9. CDR1 and CDR2 from the germline V gene are SGHNT and YENEEA. The CDR3 coding sequence is TGTGCCAGCAGCTTAAGACCTAGCGGGAGAGTTGATGAGCAGTTCTTC. Translating gives CASSLRPSGRVDEQFF.

This chain links TRBV3-1 with TRBJ2-2; D might be TRBD2 (5 bases). This CDR3 has 14 amino acids. The V gene lost 4 bases and the J gene lost 0 bases, with 6 bases spanning the gap. Per germline, CDR1 LGHDT and CDR2 YNNKEL (reference sequence). The CDR3 loop reads CASSPAANTGELFF. The CDR3 DNA reads as TGTGCCAGCAGCCCAGCGGCGAACACCGGGGAGCTGTTTTTT.

Notes on this clonotype: Sequence at one end of the junction differs from germline and may be a read error. This chain uses TRBV15 with TRBJ1-5; 10 bases are a match to TRBD1. The CDR3 consists of 14 residues. Looked up from germline, CDR1 is LNHNV and CDR2 is YYDKDF (reference sequence). The CDR3 protein is CATGRDRGNQPQHF. The CDR3 bases are TGTGCCACCGGCAGGGACAGGGGAAATCAGCCCCAGCATTTT.

This clonotype was recorded a few times. The V gene is TRBV3-1, the J gene TRBJ2-3; D is perhaps TRBD2 (5 bases). The CDR3 spans 16 residues. The V end was cut by 1 base, the J end by 4 bases, with 15 bases between. Per germline, CDR1 LGHDT and CDR2 YNNKEL (reference sequence). The CDR3 is CASSQVGKKLPDTQYF. CDR3 DNA sequence: TGTGCCAGCAGCCAAGTCGGGAAAAAACTCCCAGATACGCAGTATTTT.